This TCR beta chain was sequenced for a study of T-cell reconstitution after alpha-beta-depleted transplantation in children. It was with unique molecular identifiers that the TCRbeta library was prepared. Via MiXCR, TCRdb re-called the PCR reads, giving one row per CDR3 protein. The sample carries hundreds of thousands of distinct CDR3 sequences, 13% recorded once. Remarks on this clonotype: Antigen: not known. A single base separates this from a much larger clone, so it may be a read error.

This CDR3 is built from 15 residues. Germline-derived CDR1 and CDR2 are MNHEY and SVGAGI. The ends lost 3 bases at V and 3 bases at J; junction bases unmatched: 4. Overall study results and limits: Alpha-beta T cells present about two months after transplant were reported to originate from several hundred expanded graft clones. Among T cells one year after transplant, newly produced cells accounted for most counts and diversity.

This sequence originates from a male patient aged 10 to 17 who had a stem cell transplant for acute myeloid leukemia, so the T cells may come from the graft donor. The input for sequencing was PBMCs, mostly from graft donor cells, taken 360 days after TCRalphabeta/CD19-depleted stem cell transplant. V gene TRBV6-5 combines with J gene TRBJ2-7; TRBD2 agrees at 11 bases. CDR3 nucleotides: TGTGCCAGCAGTTATATAGCGGGAGGGATCTACGAGCAGTACTTC. It encodes CASSYIAGGIYEQYF.